This T cell receptor beta chain was sequenced for a study of shared clonotypes between healthy human individuals. The protocol was immunoSEQ multiplex PCR, while the TCRdb copy is restricted to in-frame clones and leaves out a portion. The sample contains about a million clones, 70% to 80% of which appear only once. The V and J ends lost 0 bases and 5 bases respectively, with 9 bases between them. The CDR3 runs 13 residues. CDR1 and CDR2 (germline): SGHNT, YYREEE (reference sequence). Sequenced: memory CD4+ T cells sorted from blood. Regarding subset: CD45RA-negative fraction. The TCR sequence derives from a man between 18 and 35 years old in good health. The chain carries TRBV5-4 and TRBJ2-7; D perhaps matches TRBD2 (5 bases). CDR3 DNA sequence: TGTGCCAGCAGCTTGGAGTCGGGGAACGAGCAGTACTTC. It specifies CASSLESGNEQYF. Full variable domain (outside the CDR3, taken from reference TRBV5-4 and TRBJ2-7): ETGVTQSPTHLIKTRGQQVTLRCSSQSGHNTVSWYQQALGQGPQFIFQYYREEENGRGNFPPRFSGLQFPNYSSELNVNALELDDSALYLCASSLESGNEQYFGPGTRLTVT.